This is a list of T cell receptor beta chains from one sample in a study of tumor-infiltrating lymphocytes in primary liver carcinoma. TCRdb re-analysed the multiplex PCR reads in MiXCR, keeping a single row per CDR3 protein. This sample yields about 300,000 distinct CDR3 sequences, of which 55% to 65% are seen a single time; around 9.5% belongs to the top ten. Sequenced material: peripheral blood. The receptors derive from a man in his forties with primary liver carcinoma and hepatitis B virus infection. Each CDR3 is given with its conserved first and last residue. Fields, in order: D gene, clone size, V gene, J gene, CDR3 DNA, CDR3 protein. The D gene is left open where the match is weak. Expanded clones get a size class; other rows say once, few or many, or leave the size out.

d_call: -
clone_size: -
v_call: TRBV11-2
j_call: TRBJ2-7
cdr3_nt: TGTGCCAGCAGCTTAGGGGGCGATTACGAGCAGTACTTC
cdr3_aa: CASSLGGDYEQYF

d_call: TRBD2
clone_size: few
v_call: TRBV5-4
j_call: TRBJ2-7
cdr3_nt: TGTGCCAGCAGCCTGGCCGGGACTAGCGGGGGCTACGGGTACGAGCAGTACTTC
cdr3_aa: CASSLAGTSGGYGYEQYF

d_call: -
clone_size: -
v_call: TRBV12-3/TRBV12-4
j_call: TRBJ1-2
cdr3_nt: TGTACCAGCAGCCCCACATGGGTGGGCGGCTACACCTTC
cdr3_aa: CTSSPTWVGGYTF

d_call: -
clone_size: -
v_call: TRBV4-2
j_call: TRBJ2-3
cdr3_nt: TGTGCCAGCAGCCAATCGTTGGGTAGCGAGAGAAATACGCAGTATTTT
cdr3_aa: CASSQSLGSERNTQYF

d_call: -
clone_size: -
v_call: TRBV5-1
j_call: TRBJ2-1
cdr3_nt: TGCGCCAGCAGCTCTGGACTCTTGGGCTCCTACAATGAGCAGTTCTTC
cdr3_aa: CASSSGLLGSYNEQFF

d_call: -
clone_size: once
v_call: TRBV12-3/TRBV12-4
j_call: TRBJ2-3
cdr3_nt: TGTGCCAGCGGTAGGTCTAGCACGGATACGCAGTATTTT
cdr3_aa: CASGRSSTDTQYF

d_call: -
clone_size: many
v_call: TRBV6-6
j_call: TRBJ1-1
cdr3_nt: TGTGCCAGCAGAAGGTATCAGGTCACTGAAGCTTTCTTT
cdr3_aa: CASRRYQVTEAFF

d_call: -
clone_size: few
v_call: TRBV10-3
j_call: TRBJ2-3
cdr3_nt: TGTGCCATCACAGGAGACAAGCGCGGTAGCACAGATACGCAGTATTTT
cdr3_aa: CAITGDKRGSTDTQYF

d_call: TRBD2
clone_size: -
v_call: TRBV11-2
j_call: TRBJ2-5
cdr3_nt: TGTGCCAGGAGCCCCCCTGGAGCGGGAGCCGAGACCCAGTACTTC
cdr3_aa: CARSPPGAGAETQYF

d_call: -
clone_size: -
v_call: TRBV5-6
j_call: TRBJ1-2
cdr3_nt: TGTGCCAGCAGCAGTGACACCCTCAACTATGGCTACACCTTC
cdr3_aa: CASSSDTLNYGYTF

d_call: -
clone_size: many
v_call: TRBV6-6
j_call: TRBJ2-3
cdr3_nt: TGTGCCACCTCCGGGTCTAGCACAGATACGCAGTATTTT
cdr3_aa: CATSGSSTDTQYF

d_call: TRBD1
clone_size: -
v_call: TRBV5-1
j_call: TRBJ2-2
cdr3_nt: TGCGCCGGCAGCTTAGAGGGACAGGCCGGGGAGCTGTTTTTT
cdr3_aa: CAGSLEGQAGELFF

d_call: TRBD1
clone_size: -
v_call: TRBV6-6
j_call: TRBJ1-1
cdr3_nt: TGTGCCAGCAGTTATCCAGCAGGGGGTATGGGTGAAGCTTCCTTT
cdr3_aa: CASSYPAGGMGEASF

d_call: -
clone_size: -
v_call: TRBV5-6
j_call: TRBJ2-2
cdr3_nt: TGTGCCGGCATCTCGGACCCGAGAGGGGGGGAGCTGTTCTTT
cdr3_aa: CAGISDPRGGELFF

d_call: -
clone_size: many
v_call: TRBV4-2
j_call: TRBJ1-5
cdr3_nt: TGTGCCAGCAGCCAAGGGACAGATAGCAATCAGCCCCAGCATTTT
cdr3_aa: CASSQGTDSNQPQHF

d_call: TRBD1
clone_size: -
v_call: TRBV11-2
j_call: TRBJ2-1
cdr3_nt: TGTGCCAGCAGCCTAGGTGGATCCGGGACAGGGGATTCGGAGCAGTTCTTC
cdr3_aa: CASSLGGSGTGDSEQFF

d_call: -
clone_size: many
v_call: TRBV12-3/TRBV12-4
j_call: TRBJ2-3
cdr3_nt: TGTGCCAGCAGTTTAGGTGGCAGGGGCACAGATACGCAGTATTTT
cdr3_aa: CASSLGGRGTDTQYF

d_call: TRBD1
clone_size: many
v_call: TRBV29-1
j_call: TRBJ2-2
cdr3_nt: TGCAGCGCCAATACCGGGACAGGCACGAACACCGGGGAGCTGTTTTTT
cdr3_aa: CSANTGTGTNTGELFF

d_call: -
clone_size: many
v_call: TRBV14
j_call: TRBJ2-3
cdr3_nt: TGTGCCAGCAGCCCGACAGAACAGACTACGCAGTATTTT
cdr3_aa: CASSPTEQTTQYF

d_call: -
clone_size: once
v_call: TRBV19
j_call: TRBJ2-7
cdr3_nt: TGTGCCAGTAGTTTGGGCCGCGAGCAGTACTTC
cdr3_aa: CASSLGREQYF

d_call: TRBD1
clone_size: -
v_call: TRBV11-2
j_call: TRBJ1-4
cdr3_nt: TGTGCCAGCAGTAGAAACAGGGGAGGCTCTGAAAAACTGCTTTTT
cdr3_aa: CASSRNRGGSEKLLF

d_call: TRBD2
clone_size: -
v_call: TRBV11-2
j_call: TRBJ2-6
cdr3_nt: TGTGTCAGCACCTCACTAGCGGTTCTCTCTGGGGCCAACGTCTTGACTTTC
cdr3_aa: CVSTSLAVLSGANVLTF

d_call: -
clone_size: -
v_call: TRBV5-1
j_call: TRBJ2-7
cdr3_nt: TGCGCCAGCAGATGGGCCACAGCCTACGAGCAGTACTTC
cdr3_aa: CASRWATAYEQYF

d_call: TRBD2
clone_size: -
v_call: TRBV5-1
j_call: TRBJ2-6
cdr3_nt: TGCGCCAGCAACTTGGGGAGGGTTGGGGCCAACGTCCTGACTTTC
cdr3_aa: CASNLGRVGANVLTF

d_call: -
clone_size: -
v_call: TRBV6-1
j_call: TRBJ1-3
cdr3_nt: TGTGCCAGCAGTGATAATCGTCAGCTCTGGGGAAACACCATATATTTT
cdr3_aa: CASSDNRQLWGNTIYF

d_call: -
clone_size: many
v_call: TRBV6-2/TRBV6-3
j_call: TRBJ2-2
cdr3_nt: TGTGCCAGCAGGCCGGGACACTTAAAAGACACCGGGGAGCTGTTTTTT
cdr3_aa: CASRPGHLKDTGELFF

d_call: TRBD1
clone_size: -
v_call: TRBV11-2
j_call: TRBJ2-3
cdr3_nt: TGTGCTAGCAACTTAGGGGGCAGCGCAGATACGCGGTATTTT
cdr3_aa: CASNLGGSADTRYF

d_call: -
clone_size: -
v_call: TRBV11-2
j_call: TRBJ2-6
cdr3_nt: TGTGCCAGCATCTTAGATTTCGGGGTCAGGTCCGGGGCCAACGTCCTGACTTTC
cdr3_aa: CASILDFGVRSGANVLTF

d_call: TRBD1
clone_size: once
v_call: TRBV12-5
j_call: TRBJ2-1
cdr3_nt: TGTGCTAGTGACCCGGGACAGGGGGGGGATGAGCAATTCTTC
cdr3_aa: CASDPGQGGDEQFF

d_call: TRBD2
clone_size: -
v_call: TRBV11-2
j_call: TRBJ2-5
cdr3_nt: TGTGAAAGCGCCCCACTAGCGGGAGAGGGAGTGTACCAAGAGACCCAGTACTTC
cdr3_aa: CESAPLAGEGVYQETQYF

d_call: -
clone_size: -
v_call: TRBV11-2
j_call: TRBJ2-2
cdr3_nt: TGTGCCAGCAACCAAAGGGGCGGGGAGCTGTTTTTT
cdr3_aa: CASNQRGGELFF

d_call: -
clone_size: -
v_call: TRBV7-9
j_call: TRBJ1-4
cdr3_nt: TGTGCCAGCAGCTCGCTCAGGGAGGACGAAAAACTGTTTTTT
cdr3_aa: CASSSLREDEKLFF

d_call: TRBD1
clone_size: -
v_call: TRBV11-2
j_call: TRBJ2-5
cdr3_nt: TGTGCCAGCGACTCAGGGGGCTTTTTTGAGACCCAGTACTTC
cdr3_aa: CASDSGGFFETQYF

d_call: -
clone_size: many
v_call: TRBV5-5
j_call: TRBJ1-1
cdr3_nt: TGTGCCAGCAGCTGGGACGGGAAGAACACTGAAGCTTTCTTT
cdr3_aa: CASSWDGKNTEAFF

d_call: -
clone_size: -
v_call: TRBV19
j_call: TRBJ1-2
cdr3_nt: TGTGCCAGCCACTTCGCGGGAACTGGCTATGGCTACACCTTC
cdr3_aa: CASHFAGTGYGYTF

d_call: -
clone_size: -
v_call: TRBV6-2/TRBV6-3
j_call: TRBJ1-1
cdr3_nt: TGTGCCAGCAGTTACGGTGCGGGGGGAGTCCCTGAAGCTTTCTTT
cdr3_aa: CASSYGAGGVPEAFF

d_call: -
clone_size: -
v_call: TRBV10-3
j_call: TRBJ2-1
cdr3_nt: TGTGCCTTCAGTGAGAGCGGAGGGGGTTACAATGAGCAGTTCTTC
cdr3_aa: CAFSESGGGYNEQFF

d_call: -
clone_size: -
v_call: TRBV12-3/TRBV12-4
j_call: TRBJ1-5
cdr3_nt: TGTGCCAGCAGTTTAGCGGGGAGACAGTCCCAGCATTTT
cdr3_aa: CASSLAGRQSQHF

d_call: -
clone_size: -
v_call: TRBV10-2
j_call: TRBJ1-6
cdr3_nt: TGCGCCAGCAGTGAGTCCACGATTAATACACCCCTCCACTTT
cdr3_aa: CASSESTINTPLHF

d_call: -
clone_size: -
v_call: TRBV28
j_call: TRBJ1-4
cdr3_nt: TGTGCCAGCAGTCCACCGACAGGATTGGGTAGACTGTTTTTT
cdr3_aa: CASSPPTGLGRLFF

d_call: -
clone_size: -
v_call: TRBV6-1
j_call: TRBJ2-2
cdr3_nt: TGTGCCAGCAGTGGAGCGCCCAGGGCTGGGATCGGGGAGCTGTTTTTT
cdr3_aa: CASSGAPRAGIGELFF

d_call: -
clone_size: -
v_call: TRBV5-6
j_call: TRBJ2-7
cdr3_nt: TGTGCCAGCAGCTTGAGGTACAAGCAGTACTTC
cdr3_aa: CASSLRYKQYF

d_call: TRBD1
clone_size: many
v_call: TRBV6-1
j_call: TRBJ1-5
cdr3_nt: TGTGCCAGCAGCGACAGGGACGATCAGCCCCAGCATTTT
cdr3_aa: CASSDRDDQPQHF

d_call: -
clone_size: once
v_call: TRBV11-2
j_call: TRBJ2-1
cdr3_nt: TGTGCAAACAGCCGCAGACAGGCTCGATCCTACAATGAGCAGTTCTTC
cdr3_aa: CANSRRQARSYNEQFF

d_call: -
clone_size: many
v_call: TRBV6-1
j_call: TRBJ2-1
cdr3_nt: TGTGCCAGTATTTTAGGGGGTATGGAGCAGTTCTTC
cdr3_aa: CASILGGMEQFF

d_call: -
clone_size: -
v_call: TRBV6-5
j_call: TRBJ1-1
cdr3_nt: TGTGCCAGTAGATATCCGACAGTGGCGAACACTGAAGCTTTCTTT
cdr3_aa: CASRYPTVANTEAFF

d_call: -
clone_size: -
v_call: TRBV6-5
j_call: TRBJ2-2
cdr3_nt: TGTGCCAGCAGTTACGCCGCCCGGGGGCCGGGCATCGGGGAGCTGTTTTTT
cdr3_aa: CASSYAARGPGIGELFF

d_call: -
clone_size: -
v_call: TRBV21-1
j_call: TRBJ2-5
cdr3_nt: TGTGCCAGCAGCAATGACACGGGAGGGAGGCGGTATCAAGAGACCCAGTACTTC
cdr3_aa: CASSNDTGGRRYQETQYF

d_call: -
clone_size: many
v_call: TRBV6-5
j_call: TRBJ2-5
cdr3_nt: TGTGCCACCAGGTACCAAGAGACCCAGTACTTC
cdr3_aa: CATRYQETQYF

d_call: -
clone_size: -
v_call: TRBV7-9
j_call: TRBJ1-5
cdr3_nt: TGTGCCAGCAGCCAAGAGGCGGCCGGGGGTCAGCCCCAGCATTTT
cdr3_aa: CASSQEAAGGQPQHF

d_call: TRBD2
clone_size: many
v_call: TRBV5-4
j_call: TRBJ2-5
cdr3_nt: TGTGCCAGCAGCTTGGGGACTAGTCAAGAGACCCAGTACTTC
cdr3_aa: CASSLGTSQETQYF

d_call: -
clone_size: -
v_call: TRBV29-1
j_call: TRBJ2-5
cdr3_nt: TGCAGCGTTGAAGGGGGGATTGGGGAGGCCCAGCACTTC
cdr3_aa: CSVEGGIGEAQHF

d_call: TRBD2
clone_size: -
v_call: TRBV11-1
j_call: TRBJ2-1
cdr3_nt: TGTGTCAGCAGCTTACGGGACGGGAGACTAGCCGGGAATGAGCAGTTCTTC
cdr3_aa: CVSSLRDGRLAGNEQFF

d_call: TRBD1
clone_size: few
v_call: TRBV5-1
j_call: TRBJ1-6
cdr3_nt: TGCGCCAGCACCCCGGGACAGGGCTTGTCACCCCTCCACTTT
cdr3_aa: CASTPGQGLSPLHF

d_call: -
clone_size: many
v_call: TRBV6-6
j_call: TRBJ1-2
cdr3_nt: TGTGCCAGCAGCACGCGGGGGTTGGATGGCTACACCTTC
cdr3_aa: CASSTRGLDGYTF

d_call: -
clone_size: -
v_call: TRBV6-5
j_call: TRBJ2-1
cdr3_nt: TGTGCCAGGAGGTCCTTAGCTGGAGGGCCGTACAATGATCAGTTCTTC
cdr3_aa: CARRSLAGGPYNDQFF

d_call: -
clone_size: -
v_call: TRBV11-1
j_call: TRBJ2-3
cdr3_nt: TGTGCCAGCGGCAATTGGGGGGAGGAAGATAAGCAGTATTTT
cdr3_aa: CASGNWGEEDKQYF

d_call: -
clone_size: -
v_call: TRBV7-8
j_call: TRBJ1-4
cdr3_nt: TGTGCCAGCAGCTCCTTTATCTTGGGGGATGGTAATGAAAAACTGTTTTTT
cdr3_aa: CASSSFILGDGNEKLFF

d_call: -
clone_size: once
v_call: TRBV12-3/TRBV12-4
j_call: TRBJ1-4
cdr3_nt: TGTGTCAGCCGGGCCGGGCTCCTAGGGGAAAAACTGTTTTTT
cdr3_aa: CVSRAGLLGEKLFF